This entry lists 21 T cell receptor beta chains sequenced from one sample in a study of glioma-infiltrating T cells. Amplification of TCR alpha and beta CDR3 regions from RNA used iRepertoire nested multiplex PCR. TCRdb analysed the multiplex PCR reads with MiXCR anew, one entry per CDR3 protein. The sample records 150,000 to 200,000 distinct CDR3 sequences, over 40% being singletons. The sample was glioma tissue, nonneoplastic brain tissue, or PBMCs (not recorded which). The source is a human donor with low-grade glioma or glioblastoma, undergoing nonglioma brain surgery, or in good health (not recorded which).

On this clonotype itself: An end of the junction differs from the germline gene, which may be a read error. The chain has TRBV6-5 and TRBJ2-5, with D maybe TRBD1 (6 bases). Germline CDR1 reads MNHEY; CDR2 reads SVGAGI. The CDR3 length is 14 residues. The CDR3 loop reads CASIYSGTQETQYF. CDR3 nucleotide sequence: TGTGCCAGCATTTACTCCGGGACACAAGAGACCCAGTACTTC.

This clonotype has at least ten counts. The V call is TRBV11-2, the J call TRBJ2-3; 7 nucleotides line up with TRBD2. With 7 bases clipped from V and 1 base from J, the junction kept 2 bases outside the gene matches. Germline V gene data show CDR1 as SGHAT and CDR2 as FQNNGV. The CDR3 runs 13 residues. This chain's CDR3 is CASTTSGTDTQYF. The CDR3 DNA reads TGTGCCAGCACAACTAGCGGCACAGATACGCAGTATTTT.

This clonotype was seen many times. The V call is TRBV28, the J call TRBJ2-5; 7 bases agree with TRBD1. CDR1 MDHEN and CDR2 SYDVKM come from the germline V gene. The V and J ends lost 5 bases and 5 bases, in that order; junction bases with no gene match: 14. The CDR3 loop spans 16 amino acids. The CDR3 spells CASSTLWGQSGETQYF. The DNA of the CDR3 is TGTGCCAGCAGTACCCTATGGGGACAGTCGGGGGAGACCCAGTACTTC.

This clonotype was observed a few times. This chain links TRBV19 with TRBJ1-5; D not certain. The CDR3 has 14 amino acids. Germline assignment: CDR1 LNHDA and CDR2 SQIVND (reference sequence). Trimming left V 6 bases short and J 3 bases short, with 12 bases between. The CDR3 here is CASSPGLDNQPQHF. CDR3 bases: TGTGCCAGTAGCCCAGGACTGGACAATCAGCCCCAGCATTTT.

The chain is built from TRBV7-6 and TRBJ1-3; D gene uncertain. The germline V and J ends were trimmed by 9 bases and 0 bases, with 9 bases remaining between them. The CDR3 is made up of 13 amino acids. Per the germline V gene, CDR1 is SGHVS and CDR2 is FNYEAQ. CDR3 in amino acids: CARDPSSGNTIYF. The CDR3 DNA follows: TGTGCCAGAGACCCGTCCTCTGGAAACACCATATATTTT.

This clonotype was counted many times. J is TRBJ1-2 and V is TRBV28; 9 bases line up with TRBD1. V shed 9 bases and J 7 bases; nucleotides not matched to a gene: 18. Germline CDR1 MDHEN, CDR2 SYDVKM. CDR3 length: 16 amino acids. The CDR3 bases are TGTGCCAGTAGCAGACCTGGGGGGACAGGGCTTTTTGGCTACACCTTC. Translation gives CASSRPGGTGLFGYTF.

This chain joins TRBV4-1 and TRBJ1-1; D gene unclear. Germline CDR1 reads MGHRA; CDR2 reads YSYEKL. CDR3 size: 15 residues. V was pared by 1 base and J by 0 bases, with 9 bases between. CDR3 nucleotide sequence: TGCGCCAGCAGCCAAGGGAGGGCCTTGAACACTGAAGCTTTCTTT. This translates into CASSQGRALNTEAFF.

The table lists this clonotype with a few counts. This sequence joins TRBV14 and TRBJ2-1; 12 positions agree with TRBD2. Germline V gives CDR1 SGHDN, CDR2 FVKESK. CDR3 length: 16 residues. V trimming: 5 bases; J trimming: 2 bases; junction bases outside the gene matches: 4. CDR3 region: CASSVRLAGAYNEQFF. The CDR3 DNA reads as TGTGCCAGCAGCGTAAGACTAGCGGGGGCCTACAATGAGCAGTTCTTC.

At least ten counts were recorded for this clonotype. J is TRBJ1-6 and V is TRBV27; 11 nucleotides match TRBD1. Germline CDR1 is MNHEY and CDR2 is SMNVEV (reference sequence). V trimming: 6 bases; J trimming: 8 bases; junction bases outside the gene matches: 3. The CDR3 length is 14 residues. The CDR3 DNA sequence: TGTGCCAGCAGATGGGGACAGGGGGATTCACCCCTCCACTTT. This encodes CASRWGQGDSPLHF.

This clonotype was picked up many times. The rearrangement joins TRBV7-9 to TRBJ1-3; no clear D. Trimming pared 0 bases from V and 4 bases from J, leaving 4 bases between. Germline-derived CDR1 and CDR2 are SEHNR and FQNEAQ (reference sequence). The CDR3 is made up of 13 amino acids. The CDR3 nucleotides are TGTGCCAGCAGCTTAGCTCAGGGAAACACCATATATTTT. Residues: CASSLAQGNTIYF.

A note on this clonotype: The junction departs from germline at one end; a sequencing error may be responsible. The chain couples TRBV7-9 to TRBJ2-1, with TRBD1 identical over 10 bases. The CDR3 spans 15 residues. The germline V gene has CDR1 SEHNR and CDR2 FQNEAQ (reference sequence). The DNA for the CDR3 is TGTGACAGCAGCCCCCCCGGGACAGGGGAGAGTGAGCAGTTCTTC. This translates into CDSSPPGTGESEQFF.

The chain uses TRBV27 and TRBJ2-7; 8 bases are shared with TRBD2. The CDR3 consists of 17 residues. CDR1 and CDR2 (germline): MNHEY, SMNVEV (reference sequence). The J segment lost 4 bases and the V segment lost 1 base, leaving 12 bases of the junction unmatched. The CDR3 DNA reads as TGTGCCAGCAGTTTATTGGGGACTAGAGGGAGTAGGTACGAGCAGTACTTC. It yields the protein CASSLLGTRGSRYEQYF.

The chain uses TRBV2 and TRBJ1-1, with TRBD1 matching 7 bases. The CDR3 extends over 14 amino acids. V lost 10 bases, J lost 1 base, and 9 bases stayed unmatched. Germline CDR1 and CDR2: SNHLY and FYNNEI. This chain's CDR3 is CAIGTVAGNTEAFF. The CDR3, as DNA: TGTGCCATCGGGACAGTCGCCGGGAACACTGAAGCTTTCTTT.

A remark on this clonotype: A read error is possible here, since a much larger clone lies one base away. The genes are TRBV20-1 and TRBJ2-1, with 10 bases matching TRBD2. CDR1 DFQATT and CDR2 SNEGSKA come from the germline V gene (reference sequence). The CDR3 covers 15 residues. J lost 6 bases, V lost 6 bases, and 11 bases had no gene match. The chain's CDR3 is CSAHTPSGSGNEQFF. Here the CDR3 DNA reads TGCAGTGCGCACACCCCTAGCGGGAGTGGCAATGAGCAGTTCTTC.

This rearrangement joins TRBV4-1 to TRBJ1-2; D is uncertain. The germline gives CDR1 MGHRA, CDR2 YSYEKL. The ends were cut back, 4 bases at V and 12 bases at J, with 24 bases in the middle. The CDR3 has 15 residues. CDR3 sequence: CASSPTKGGAYEDTF. DNA for the CDR3: TGCGCCAGCAGCCCCACAAAGGGAGGCGCGTATGAGGACACCTTC.

This clonotype appeared many times. The chain is built from TRBV20-1 and TRBJ1-5; 7 bases agree with TRBD1. This CDR3 region has 15 residues. Germline-derived CDR1 and CDR2 are DFQATT and SNEGSKA (reference sequence). With V trimmed by 4 bases and J by 6 bases, 12 bases remained unmatched. The CDR3 DNA sequence: TGCAGTGCTACCACCCCGCTGACAGGGAGTCAGCCCCAGCATTTT. Amino acids: CSATTPLTGSQPQHF.

The gene calls are TRBV29-1 and TRBJ2-2; TRBD1 matches 9 bases. The length of the CDR3 is 14 residues. V lost 4 bases, J lost 1 base, and 1 base stayed unmatched. Germline V gene data show CDR1 as SQVTM and CDR2 as ANQGSEA. DNA of the CDR3: TGCAGCGTTGGGACAGGGGTGAACACCGGGGAGCTGTTTTTT. This sequence encodes CSVGTGVNTGELFF.

To note about this clonotype: This could be a read error, since a much larger clone is one nucleotide away. The chain carries TRBV3-1 and TRBJ2-1, with D unclear. CDR1 and CDR2 from the germline V gene are LGHDT and YNNKEL (reference sequence). The CDR3 is made up of 12 amino acids. The CDR3 sequence is CASSNPYNKQFF. The CDR3 nucleotides are TGTGCCAGCAGCAACCCATACAATAAGCAGTTCTTC.

Turning to this clonotype: With a much larger clone just one base away, this may be a read error. The genes are TRBV20-1 and TRBJ1-1; TRBD1 might be the D (5 bases). Trimming pared 3 bases from V and 4 bases from J, leaving 15 bases between. Germline loops: CDR1 DFQATT, CDR2 SNEGSKA (reference sequence). CDR3 length: 14 residues. The CDR3 region has the DNA TGCAGTGCTAGGGGACCCTCCTTGAGCACTGAAGCTTTCTTT. This gives the protein CSARGPSLSTEAFF.

A remark on this clonotype: Just one base apart from a much larger clone, this may be a read error. V gene TRBV28 combines with J gene TRBJ2-1; D unclear. The CDR3 length is 12 residues. Germline loops: CDR1 MDHEN, CDR2 SYDVKM. CDR3 region: CASQSSYSEQFF. For the CDR3, the DNA is TGTGCCAGTCAAAGCTCCTACAGTGAGCAGTTCTTC.

As concerns this clonotype: One base away lies a much larger clone, so this may be a sequencing read error. The chain uses TRBV7-9 and TRBJ2-2; no firm D call. Germline-derived CDR1 and CDR2 are SEHNR and FQNEAQ (reference sequence). V was cut by 8 bases and J by 0 bases, with 10 bases left in between. This CDR3 spans 14 amino acids. CDR3 nucleotides: TGTGCCAGCGGCCGAGTATCGAACACCGGGGAGCTGTTTTTT. As protein: CASGRVSNTGELFF. The variable domain in full, completed from reference TRBV7-9 and TRBJ2-2, reads DTGVSQNPRHKITKRGQNVTFRCDPISEHNRLYWYRQTLGQGPEFLTYFQNEAQLEKSRLLSDRFSAERPKGSFSTLEIQRTEQGDSAMYLCASGRVSNTGELFFGEGSRLTVL.